These T cell receptor beta chains were read from a single sample in a study of CXCR3-negative and CXCR3-positive naive CD8 T cells. TCRdb re-called the 5' RACE reads and catalogs CDR3 proteins one per entry, DNA excluded. The record lists 65,000 to 75,000 distinct CDR3 sequences, of which the ten most abundant hold approximately 0.71%. The sample comprised naive CXCR3+ CD8+ T cells from blood. These receptors all come from a human donor in good health. Some clones in this sample may be carry-over from other donors' samples. The CDR3 runs from the conserved cysteine through the conserved F or W.

>TRBJ2-1|TRBV21-1
CASSTPSGGPYNEQFF
>TRBJ2-7|TRBV6-5
CASRQPGQGDYEQYF
>TRBJ2-5|TRBV10-3
CAISGEEETQYF
>TRBJ2-5|TRBV6-2/TRBV6-3
CASSLWLEETQYF
>TRBJ2-3|TRBV7-3
CASSSDGGHTDTQYF
>TRBJ2-3|TRBV12-3/TRBV12-4
CASRRTTGTTDTQYF
>TRBJ2-1|TRBV14
CASSQEFSGTLYNEQFF
>TRBJ2-7|TRBV6-2/TRBV6-3
CASSYSGDGSEQYF
>TRBJ2-3|TRBV20-1
CSASPDTSTDTQYF
>TRBJ2-5|TRBV20-1
CSASQAGSSQETQYF
>TRBJ2-3|TRBV29-1
CSVVTSGSVAYTQYF
>TRBJ2-3|TRBV7-2
CASSYQADTQYF
>TRBJ2-1|TRBV7-3
CASSLRLAGRYSYNEQFF
>TRBJ1-5|TRBV7-9
CASSRGGRGGNQPQHF
>TRBJ2-2|TRBV6-5
CASSYVQNTGELFF
>TRBJ2-5|TRBV29-1
CSVSGVVGETQYF
>TRBJ1-1|TRBV20-1
CSATRQGPNTEAFF
>TRBJ1-5|TRBV3-1
CASSPGTWNQPQHF
>TRBJ2-5|TRBV2
CASNPGRETQYF
>TRBJ2-7|TRBV29-1
CSVEDWGTKNVYEQYF
>TRBJ2-7|TRBV5-1
CASSLGGLSSYEQYF
>TRBJ1-1|TRBV6-5
CASKVKVGAEAFF
>TRBJ2-3|TRBV5-1
CASSEPFAGGDADTQYF
>TRBJ2-3|TRBV15
CATSPHSGGDTQYF
>TRBJ2-7|TRBV29-1
CSVEVGQGAGEQYF
>TRBJ2-7|TRBV4-3
CASSHSQGYEQYF
>TRBJ1-4|TRBV5-6
CASSPTGVEKLFF
>TRBJ2-7|TRBV4-2
CASSQDRTELYEQYF
>TRBJ2-7|TRBV6-2/TRBV6-3
CASSYAGGHSYEQYF
>TRBJ2-3|TRBV29-1
CSVVVAQTSTDTQYF
>TRBJ1-2|TRBV29-1
CSVIWGRGYTF
>TRBJ1-2|TRBV29-1
CSGLLTGLWGGGYTF
>TRBJ2-3|TRBV4-3
CASSRALTPDTQYF
>TRBJ2-2|TRBV12-3/TRBV12-4
CASSLGGANTGELFF
>TRBJ2-7|TRBV14
CASSQDLAAAYEQYF
>TRBJ2-7|TRBV5-1
CASSLGQGLSEQYF
>TRBJ2-7|TRBV4-3
CASSQDWPGFYEQYF
>TRBJ1-1|TRBV2
CASSELPEAFF
>TRBJ1-2|TRBV19
CATDSNYGYTF
>TRBJ2-7|TRBV29-1
CSVETGSLEQYF
>TRBJ1-2|TRBV4-3
CASSQDMGSPYGYTF
>TRBJ2-5|TRBV7-6
CASSLRAGETQYF
>TRBJ1-1|TRBV14
CASSPRGVGPEAFF
>TRBJ2-7|TRBV12-5
CASGLVPTTRSSGVEQYF
>TRBJ2-7|TRBV7-8
CASSSAQRNEQYF
>TRBJ2-5|TRBV6-2/TRBV6-3
CASSSDSYQETQYF
>TRBJ2-5|TRBV4-1
CASSQVTEETQYF
>TRBJ2-7|TRBV6-5
CASSYSQGSPYEQYF
>TRBJ1-6|TRBV7-2
CASSLNSGLPYSPLHF
>TRBJ2-7|TRBV10-3
CAISETRTYEQYF
>TRBJ1-1|TRBV7-3
CASSLTGQGYTEAFF
>TRBJ2-7|TRBV7-9
CASSLVLAGSEQYF
>TRBJ2-7|TRBV7-6
CASSPGGMAEQYF
>TRBJ2-1|TRBV7-2
CAVPLLWGADEQFF
>TRBJ2-5|TRBV7-2
CASSFGTSWETQYF
>TRBJ2-7|TRBV7-3
CASSPVGGESYEQYF
>TRBJ2-7|TRBV6-2/TRBV6-3
CASSPRLGLTYEQYF
>TRBJ2-1|TRBV7-2
CASSPYPSNEQFF
>TRBJ2-1|TRBV6-2/TRBV6-3
CASLEGETYNEQFF
>TRBJ2-7|TRBV27
CASSPGPYYEQYF